This TCR beta chain was identified during a study of cytomegalovirus exposure and HLA in healthy donors (dated by TCRdb to between 2016 and 2019). Regarding the research as a whole: According to an earlier analysis of around 600 of the donors, 150 million to 200 million T cells yielded 90 million to 140 million unique TCR beta sequences and about 300 Gb of sequence data. An early release that covered about 600 HLA-typed donors contained approximately 300 gigabases of sequencing data and about 84 million unique TCR sequences. Of the approximately 400 genotyped donors, approximately 83% fell in the genetic ancestry cluster associated with self-reported Caucasian donors. The study was designed to test whether signatures of past pathogen exposure could be identified by cataloging public T cell receptors. The T cell repertoires of 666 subjects were profiled by immunosequencing and related to cytomegalovirus serostatus. Along with the approximately 670-subject first cohort, a separate validation cohort of more than 90 different subjects was used. To predict cytomegalovirus infection status, the study brought together high-throughput TCR immunosequencing, statistical association of individual TCRs with disease status, and machine learning. In a later analysis, previously published TCR beta repertoires from 500 to 750 donors were re-analyzed and high-resolution HLA genotyping was added so that TCR occurrence patterns could be studied. The later analysis used no new phenotypic data to find candidate immune exposures, relying instead on TCR beta sequences and their occurrence across donors. An earlier analysis of 500 to 750 of the donors applied high-throughput TCR beta sequencing to assess whether each TCR beta V gene segment acted as functional or pseudogenic. Donor age, sex, ethnicity and CMV serostatus were compiled alongside the repertoire data. A later genetic analysis took genome-wide SNP genotypes for about 55% of the roughly 700 donors and used that subset as a discovery cohort. Every repertoire in the discovery cohort had been generated on one and the same sequencing platform. Both class I and class II loci were covered by HLA typing, at four-digit resolution. The number of donors typed differed by locus, with roughly 629-640 for A, B, C, DRB1 and DQB1, more than 500 for DQA1, 600 to 610 for DPA1, and 400 to 490 for DPB1. Four to six DR-DQ haplotypes were handled as single units for association and clustering, since linkage in the cohort was strong. On average, over 200,000 unique TCR beta nucleotide sequences were sequenced per donor among a few hundred genotyped donors of the cohort, with roughly 18% of those sequences being non-productive. What the study reported, not specific to this receptor: In a later analysis, HLA-associated TCR beta chains showed more clonal expansion and lower generation probabilities than non-associated chains that were equally common. In a later analysis, TCR association rates were found to vary across HLA loci, with the most associated TCRs seen for DRB1 alleles and the fewest for HLA-C alleles. A further reported finding was that TCR beta sequences accurately predicted the HLA-A and HLA-B alleles for most subjects in the first cohort. According to a later analysis, parvovirus B19, influenza, CMV and Epstein-Barr virus appeared linked to several top co-occurrence clusters. The sequencing pipeline was judged likely to have produced a cluster of highly shared sequence variants as a technical artifact. Most CMV-associated TCR beta chains appeared to be HLA-restricted in a later analysis, and the HLA associations seemed to be driven largely by CMV exposure. Presence/absence analyses assumed roughly uniform sequencing depth across donors, an assumption that may not hold. A later genetic analysis reported fewer N-insertions in productive TCRs among donors in an Asian-associated ancestry cluster than the roughly 700-donor mean. In an earlier analysis of around 600 of the donors, most TCR beta V segments appeared in productive rearrangements about 87% or about 30% of the time, broadly matching IMGT annotations. Most TCR sequences were seen in very few donors, while some public TCRs were found in many individuals. The study gave a list of under 200 TCR beta chains associated with cytomegalovirus. Because counts were too low, roughly 17 rarely observed V segments, including chromosome 9 orphons, were left out of the earlier analysis of 587 of the donors. HLA typing was unavailable for some donors at each locus, so association tests used only the typed subset. Linkage disequilibrium might explain the correlated functional status among segregating V segments, but an unknown experimental factor could not be ruled out. Some IMGT-functional V segments, including TRBV6-2 and TRBV6-3, could not be told apart with the 87-base-pair reads, so those segments were excluded. Assigning TCR associations to individual alleles was difficult when HLA alleles, especially DR and DQ, strongly co-occurred. In vitro tests confirmed that a few of the cytomegalovirus-associated TCR beta chains recognize cytomegalovirus antigens. A later genetic analysis associated a missense DCLRE1C variant with V-gene and J-gene trimming of TCR beta chains, and an independent cohort replicated the association. In this cohort, only TCR beta chains were sequenced, and detectable features were limited by the absence of alpha or paired-chain data. The classifier was reported to diagnose cytomegalovirus status with high specificity and sensitivity in both the original cohort and the validation cohort. Specific HLA alleles were associated with over 15,000 TCR beta sequences at a false discovery rate of 0.05 in a later analysis. CMV serostatus was the only immune exposure information available for the cohort. It was suggested by the authors that the approach could potentially be generalized to other disease states and immunological phenotypes.

In total, 600 or so healthy bone marrow donors made up the cohort. Cohort members were all nominally healthy when sampled, although unrecorded immune exposures were likely present. The donor tested CMV seronegative and was one of the 352 seronegative cohort members. A peripheral blood sample was collected from each donor, and TCR beta sequencing was performed on peripheral blood mononuclear cells. Genomic DNA extraction from the blood cell samples was performed with the Qiagen DNeasy Blood Extraction Kit. The germline V gene encodes CDR1 KGHSH and CDR2 LQKENI. The CDR3 sequence holds 14 residues, the cysteine and phenylalanine included. The CDR3 DNA has 42 bases and is translated from base 1. V loses 3 bases of germline sequence and J loses 0 bases, and the interval between the two ends is 8 bases. The library was obtained by the immunoSEQ multiplex PCR assay. For the multiplex PCR, a mixture combining 60 forward primers for TCR Vbeta segments and 13 reverse primers for TCR Jbeta segments was used. A multiplex PCR assay on genomic DNA amplified the CDR3 region of rearranged TCR beta genes. Amplified TCR beta libraries were sequenced as 87-base-pair reads on the Illumina HiSeq System. The original methods were these. A later analysis tallied 80 million to 95 million unique TCR beta chains across the 700 or so repertoires, and about 10 million of those chains were shared by two or more donors. A nearest-neighbor algorithm error-corrected the raw reads and collapsed the reads into unique sequences, merging closely related sequences to remove PCR and sequencing errors. V, D and J gene segments were assigned by aligning CDR3 sequences to IMGT reference sequences. Each retained sequence needed at least a six-nucleotide match to both a V gene segment and a J gene segment. A rearrangement counted as productive if the CDR3 had no stop codons and remained in frame with V and J, and every other rearrangement counted as non-productive. Following IMGT convention, CDR3 was defined as the stretch from the second conserved V-encoded cysteine to the conserved J-encoded phenylalanine. In an earlier analysis of approximately 590 of the donors, sequences lacking an unambiguous match to a single V gene segment were excluded. In an earlier analysis of a few hundred of the donors, V segments were called functional above 56.7% productive rearrangements and were called segregating when the between-donor standard deviation exceeded 5%. A statistical classification framework was developed to diagnose cytomegalovirus status using the catalog of TCR beta chain sequences. V and J gene assignment, in a later analysis, came from comparing TCR nucleotide sequences with IMGT/GENE-DB human TR gene sequences. The TCRdist pipeline was used in a later analysis to assign CDR3 sequences and most-parsimonious VDJ recombination scenarios. A later analysis defined each TCR beta chain by its CDR3 amino acid sequence plus V-gene family, and excluded reads lacking a unique V-gene family. In a later analysis, fewer than 650 highly shared, low-generation-probability nucleotide sequences were removed to address suspected cross-contamination and a sequencing artifact. In a later analysis, a clonal expansion index for each public chain was calculated from normalized within-repertoire ranks of inferred template counts. A later analysis computed generation probabilities with a VDJ recombination model fitted to out-of-frame rearrangements, and checked the results against IGoR. In a later analysis, TCR-TCR, TCR-HLA and TCR-CMV co-occurrence was scored with hypergeometric tests, and a repertoire-size bias correction was applied to TCR pairs. To estimate false discovery rates, a later analysis permuted the HLA or CMV assignments 20 times. In a later analysis, co-occurring TCRs were grouped using DBSCAN, with TCRdist sequence similarity added in when clustering inside HLA-allele-positive subsets. For co-occurrence clustering, repertoires with fewer than 30,000 or more than 120,000 public chains were excluded, along with 4 to 6 repertoires with anomalous nucleotide sharing. TCRdb retrieved this table from immuneACCESS and kept in-frame rearrangements only. Not all clones are present; in checked studies, unresolved V genes account for under half, and no reason is known for the remainder. The V and J calls and clone size were taken over from that table, and D and trimming were inferred from the DNA. The sample data list around 190,000 clones, and approximately 86% of these were observed just once. Approximately 2% of the sample rests with the top ten.

This clone was observed a single time. The antigen it binds to is not known. Per-base qualities were not stored, and no clone one base away is much larger. The source is a woman in her late teens or twenties in good health and CMV-seronegative. Sequenced input: PBMCs. This chain is built from TRBV18 and TRBJ1-1, with the D gene not confidently named. The encoded CDR3 is CASSPTVLNTEAFF. The sequenced DNA: TGTGCCAGCTCACCCACAGTCCTGAACACTGAAGCTTTCTTT.